A single sample gave rise to the 29 T cell receptor beta chains below, sequenced in a study of sequential checkpoint blockade in melanoma. Treatment noted: randomized to nivolumab then ipilimumab (arm A) or the reverse (arm B). Some clones are missing from TCRdb's copy, which holds only in-frame ones; the method was immunoSEQ multiplex PCR. The sample gives some 30,000 clones, around 88% of which show up once; roughly 23% is in the top ten. Sequences were derived from CD8+ T cells sorted from blood (inferred from file names), sampled from a patient given nivolumab and ipilimumab in sequence. All receptors derive from a human donor with melanoma.

The chain has TRBV27 and TRBJ2-5; 14 nucleotides match TRBD2. This CDR3 has 17 residues. The germline CDR1 and CDR2 sequences are MNHEY and SMNVEV (reference sequence). V lost 3 bases, J lost 0 bases, and 3 bases stayed unmatched. CDR3 residues: CASSFGTSGGYQETQYF. In nucleotides, the CDR3 is TGTGCCAGCAGTTTTGGGACTAGCGGGGGATACCAAGAGACCCAGTACTTC.

This rearrangement joins TRBV27 to TRBJ2-2; no clear D gene. The CDR3 length is 14 residues. Germline assignment: CDR1 MNHEY and CDR2 SMNVEV (reference sequence). Trimming cost V 2 bases and J 4 bases, with 8 bases left between them. CDR3 sequence reads: CASSLGPATGELFF. CDR3 DNA: TGTGCCAGCAGTTTAGGCCCCGCCACCGGGGAGCTGTTTTTT.

This chain joins TRBV11-2 and TRBJ2-3, with 10 nucleotides matching TRBD2. V shed 5 bases, J shed 1 base, and the junction held 6 bases outside the gene matches. CDR3 length: 16 residues. Germline lookup yields CDR1 SGHAT and CDR2 FQNNGV. CDR3 sequence: CASSGWTSGRTDTQYF. The DNA of the CDR3 is TGTGCCAGCAGCGGATGGACTAGCGGCCGCACAGATACGCAGTATTTT.

The rearrangement uses TRBV5-4 and TRBJ2-5; 10 nucleotides agree with TRBD1. The J call is doubtful: the DNA matches TRBJ2-7 better. This CDR3 comprises 13 residues. The germline gives CDR1 SGHNT, CDR2 YYREEE (reference sequence). The CDR3 nucleotides read TGTGCCAGCAGCGACAGGGGGCGGTACGAGCAGTACTTC. Encoded protein: CASSDRGRYEQYF.

The J gene is TRBJ1-5, the V gene TRBV7-9, with unresolved D. Trimming took off 4 bases at V and 4 bases at J, with 11 bases between the two ends. CDR3 length equals 14 residues. Germline CDR1 reads SEHNR; CDR2 reads FQNEAQ (reference sequence). DNA of the CDR3: TGTGCCAGCAGCTCAGCAGGCGGGAATCAGCCCCAGCATTTT. Encoded protein: CASSSAGGNQPQHF.

The chain uses TRBV6-5 and TRBJ2-7; 8 bases line up with TRBD1. The CDR3 runs 13 residues. The germline V gene has CDR1 MNHEY and CDR2 SVGAGI. V trimming: 6 bases; J trimming: 4 bases; junction bases outside the gene matches: 5. CDR3 DNA sequence: TGTGCCAGCAGCCACGACAGGGGATACGAGCAGTACTTC. Amino acid sequence: CASSHDRGYEQYF.

This clone is a singleton in its sample. The V call is TRBV19, the J call TRBJ1-2, with 8 bases lining up with TRBD1. The V gene's germline CDR1 is LNHDA and CDR2 SQIVND (reference sequence). V lost 4 bases and J lost 7; bases outside the gene matches: 8. The CDR3 runs 14 residues. The CDR3 DNA sequence: TGTGCCAGTAGTACAGCCGGGACAGGTGCTGGCTACACCTTC. Amino acid sequence: CASSTAGTGAGYTF.

The chain joins TRBV27 to TRBJ2-3; D might be TRBD1 (6 bases). Germline CDR1 MNHEY, CDR2 SMNVEV (reference sequence). The CDR3 extends over 16 amino acids. Trimming cost V 2 bases and J 6 bases, with 18 bases left between them. Here the CDR3 reads CASSLTPAGETDTQYF. The CDR3 bases are TGTGCCAGCAGTTTAACCCCGGCAGGGGAGACGGATACGCAGTATTTT.

J is TRBJ1-5 and V is TRBV28; D is unresolved. The CDR3 totals 14 residues. Germline V gene lookup returns CDR1 MDHEN and CDR2 SYDVKM. Trimming took off 3 bases at V and 3 bases at J, with 9 bases between the two ends. The CDR3 loop is CASSLVAVNQPQHF. The CDR3 DNA is TGTGCCAGCAGTTTGGTGGCAGTCAATCAGCCCCAGCATTTT.

The chain is built from TRBV28 and TRBJ2-1; 8 nucleotides line up with TRBD2. The CDR3 covers 14 residues. The V segment lost 6 bases and the J segment 4 bases; nucleotides outside the gene matches: 5. Germline V gives CDR1 MDHEN, CDR2 SYDVKM. CDR3 protein: CASSGGLAYNEQFF. For the CDR3, the DNA is TGTGCCAGCAGCGGTGGACTAGCATACAATGAGCAGTTCTTC.

The chain is built from TRBV4-1 and TRBJ1-1; perhaps TRBD1 as D (6 bases). Germline assignment: CDR1 MGHRA and CDR2 YSYEKL. Trimming pared 1 base from V and 5 bases from J, leaving 20 bases between. The length of the CDR3 is 17 residues. As DNA, the CDR3 is TGCGCCAGCAGCCAAGGCGAGGGACACCATAGGGGTACTGAAGCTTTCTTT. Its translation: CASSQGEGHHRGTEAFF.

This chain's CDR3 is CASSQVRGGDTQYF. The CDR3 coding sequence is TGCGCCAGCAGCCAAGTTCGGGGAGGAGATACGCAGTATTTT. The chain has TRBV4-1 and TRBJ2-3; D possibly corresponds to TRBD2 (6 bases). Trimming pared 1 base from V and 5 bases from J, leaving 10 bases between. CDR3 size: 14 residues. Per the germline V gene, CDR1 is MGHRA and CDR2 is YSYEKL.

This chain's CDR3 is CASSLNGYNSPLHF. The CDR3 DNA is TGTGCCAGCAGCTTGAACGGGTATAATTCACCCCTCCACTTT. This sequence joins TRBV5-6 and TRBJ1-6, with D unclear. CDR1 and CDR2 from the germline V gene are SGHDT and YYEEEE. V was shortened by 1 base and J by 4 bases, with 6 bases between the two germline ends. This CDR3 is 14 amino acids long.

This chain links TRBV5-4 with TRBJ2-3; the match to TRBD2 covers 14 bases. CDR3 length equals 16 residues. Germline V gene sequence: CDR1 SGHNT, CDR2 YYREEE (reference sequence). V gave up 4 bases and J gave up 2 bases; unmatched junction bases: 3. The chain's CDR3 is CASSPTSGGATDTQYF. The DNA of the CDR3 is TGTGCCAGCAGCCCGACTAGCGGGGGGGCCACAGATACGCAGTATTTT.

The chain recombines TRBV11-2 with TRBJ2-7; D may be TRBD1 (6 bases). Germline V CDR1 and CDR2: SGHAT, FQNNGV. Trimming left V 3 bases short and J 2 bases short, with 14 bases between. The CDR3 consists of 15 residues. The CDR3 reads CASSLTRGNTYEQYF. The CDR3 bases are TGTGCCAGCAGCTTGACGAGGGGGAATACCTACGAGCAGTACTTC.

The chain joins TRBV7-2 to TRBJ2-7, with TRBD2 matching over 16 bases. CDR3 size: 18 residues. The germline CDR1 and CDR2 sequences are SGHTA and FQGNSA. The junction had 5 bases not matched to a gene; V was cut back by 1 base and J by 2 bases. The CDR3 coding sequence is TGTGCCAGCAGCTTAGTGGGACTAGCGGGAGGGTACGCCTACGAGCAGTACTTC. This sequence encodes CASSLVGLAGGYAYEQYF.

This rearrangement joins TRBV7-9 to TRBJ2-2; 8 positions match TRBD1. After removal of 4 bases from V and 7 bases from J, the junction contained 8 bases not matched to a gene. The CDR3 runs to 15 residues. In germline, CDR1 is SEHNR, CDR2 FQNEAQ (reference sequence). CDR3 nucleotide sequence: TGTGCCAGCAGCTGGTTGCAGGGGGCGATCGGGGAGCTGTTTTTT. Translating it yields CASSWLQGAIGELFF.

The gene calls are TRBV28 and TRBJ2-7; perhaps TRBD1 as D (5 bases). The CDR3 runs 13 residues. Germline-derived CDR1 and CDR2 are MDHEN and SYDVKM. Between the trimmed V and J ends, which lost 3 bases and 6 bases, there was a span of 12 bases. CDR3 loop: CASSFRGQGEQYF. CDR3 DNA: TGTGCCAGCAGTTTTAGGGGTCAGGGCGAGCAGTACTTC.

The CDR3 is CASSLLAGLNTEAFF. The CDR3 DNA sequence: TGTGCCAGCAGTTTATTGGCAGGGCTGAACACTGAAGCTTTCTTT. V gene TRBV27 combines with J gene TRBJ1-1; possible D gene TRBD1, 5 bases. The CDR3 loop spans 15 amino acids. Germline CDR1 MNHEY, CDR2 SMNVEV (reference sequence). Trimming took 1 base from V and 0 from J, leaving 9 bases between them.

The count of this clone is one. The junction departs from germline at one end; a sequencing error may be responsible. The V call is TRBV7-7, the J call TRBJ2-1; 13 bases fit TRBD2. Germline loops: CDR1 SSHAT, CDR2 FNYEAQ (reference sequence). The CDR3 extends over 18 amino acids. CDR3: CASSPELAGGILYNEQFF. DNA of the CDR3: TGTGCTAGCAGCCCCGAACTAGCGGGAGGGATACTCTACAATGAGCAGTTCTTC.

V and J are TRBV2 and TRBJ1-2, with D maybe TRBD1 (5 bases). The germline gives CDR1 SNHLY, CDR2 FYNNEI. Trimming left V 7 bases short and J 4 bases short, with 13 bases between. The CDR3 is 13 residues long. CDR3 DNA: TGTGCCAGCATCCTTTCGACAGCCTATGGCTACACCTTC. It codes for CASILSTAYGYTF. The full variable domain, in which reference TRBV2 and TRBJ1-2 provide the parts outside the CDR3, is EPEVTQTPSHQVTQMGQEVILRCVPISNHLYFYWYRQILGQKVEFLVSFYNNEISEKSEIFDDQFSVERPDGSNFTLKIRSTKLEDSAMYFCASILSTAYGYTFGSGTRLTVV.

The chain joins TRBV9 to TRBJ1-3, with D perhaps TRBD1 (6 bases). V was clipped by 3 bases and J by 4 bases, with 20 bases between them. Germline V gene data show CDR1 as SGDLS and CDR2 as YYNGEE. This CDR3 comprises 17 residues. This CDR3 is CASSAWGGPLSGNTIYF. The CDR3 DNA sequence: TGTGCCAGCAGCGCATGGGGGGGGCCGCTATCGGGAAACACCATATATTTT.

The J gene is TRBJ2-1, the V gene TRBV28, with 10 bases matching TRBD2. The CDR3 runs to 15 residues. Germline V gives CDR1 MDHEN, CDR2 SYDVKM. V dropped 2 bases and J dropped 3; count of bases not matched to a gene: 1. DNA of the CDR3: TGTGCCAGCAGTTTAGGGACTAGCGACTACAATGAGCAGTTCTTC. This codes for CASSLGTSDYNEQFF.

The V gene is TRBV4-2, the J gene TRBJ2-7; tentatively, D is TRBD2 (5 bases). This CDR3 contains 16 residues. Trimming left V 0 bases short and J 2 bases short, with 14 bases between. CDR1 and CDR2 from the germline V gene are LGHNA and YNFKEQ. The CDR3 loop is CASSQEWRINTYEQYF. The DNA for the CDR3 is TGTGCCAGCAGCCAAGAATGGAGGATCAACACCTACGAGCAGTACTTC.

The chain has TRBV2 and TRBJ2-7, with 8 bases identical to TRBD1. This CDR3 is built from 18 residues. Per germline, CDR1 SNHLY and CDR2 FYNNEI. The J segment lost 5 bases and the V segment lost 3 bases, leaving 18 bases of the junction unmatched. CDR3 in DNA: TGTGCCAGCAGTGACCAGGACAGGGAAGTATCCTCTAAGCACGAGCAGTACTTC. It yields the protein CASSDQDREVSSKHEQYF.

To note about this clone: This specimen includes other DNA sequences encoding the same CDR3. The chain joins TRBV29-1 to TRBJ2-4; D not certain. Trimming removed 5 bases from V and 3 bases from J, with 5 bases in between. Germline V gene sequence: CDR1 SQVTM, CDR2 ANQGSEA. The CDR3 spans 11 residues. As DNA, the CDR3 is TGCAGCGTTCAGGTCAAAAACATTCAGTACTTC. This gives the protein CSVQVKNIQYF.

V and J are TRBV6-5 and TRBJ2-1; 9 bases are a match to TRBD2. Germline loops: CDR1 MNHEY, CDR2 SVGAGI. The CDR3 length is 15 residues. The V segment lost 4 bases and the J segment 3 bases; nucleotides outside the gene matches: 4. This CDR3 is CASSLTSGNYNEQFF. CDR3 DNA sequence: TGTGCCAGCAGTTTGACTAGCGGAAACTACAATGAGCAGTTCTTC.

This chain joins TRBV7-2 and TRBJ2-6; a weak D match, TRBD2 (7 bases). The CDR3 has 19 amino acids. CDR1 SGHTA and CDR2 FQGNSA come from the germline V gene. The V and J ends lost 5 bases and 0 bases respectively, with 20 bases between them. DNA of the CDR3: TGTGCCAGCAGCACCCGGGGGGCCAGGCCCTACTCTGGGGCCAACGTCCTGACTTTC. Its translation: CASSTRGARPYSGANVLTF.

In nucleotides, the CDR3 is TGTGCCAGCAGTTACTCCCTAGCGGGCTCCTACGAGCAGTACTTC. The encoded protein is CASSYSLAGSYEQYF. The chain has TRBV6-6 and TRBJ2-7; 8 positions agree with TRBD2. Germline loops: CDR1 MNHNY, CDR2 SVGAGI (reference sequence). CDR3 length equals 15 residues. V dropped 0 bases and J dropped 0; count of bases not matched to a gene: 1.